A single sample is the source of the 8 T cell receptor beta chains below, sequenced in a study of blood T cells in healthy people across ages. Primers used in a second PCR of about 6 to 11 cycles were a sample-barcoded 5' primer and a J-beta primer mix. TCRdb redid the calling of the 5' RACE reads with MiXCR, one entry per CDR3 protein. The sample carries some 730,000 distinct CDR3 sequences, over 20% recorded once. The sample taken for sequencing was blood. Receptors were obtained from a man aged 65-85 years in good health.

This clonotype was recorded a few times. The CDR3 DNA sequence: TGTGCCAGCAGCTTAGAGTCCTCTGGGGAGCAGTTCTTC. It codes for CASSLESSGEQFF. The V gene is TRBV7-9, the J gene TRBJ2-1; D gene ambiguous. This CDR3 is built from 13 residues. CDR1 is SEHNR, CDR2 FQNEAQ, per germline (reference sequence). The V end was cut by 1 base, the J end by 10 bases, with 11 bases between.

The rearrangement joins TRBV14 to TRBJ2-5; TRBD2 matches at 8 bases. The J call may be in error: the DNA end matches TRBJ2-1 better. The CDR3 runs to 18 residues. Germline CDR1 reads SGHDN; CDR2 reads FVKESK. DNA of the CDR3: TGTGCCAGCAGCCAAGATTTAGGGCGGGAGGCAACCTACAATGAGCAGTTCTTC. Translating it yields CASSQDLGREATYNEQFF.

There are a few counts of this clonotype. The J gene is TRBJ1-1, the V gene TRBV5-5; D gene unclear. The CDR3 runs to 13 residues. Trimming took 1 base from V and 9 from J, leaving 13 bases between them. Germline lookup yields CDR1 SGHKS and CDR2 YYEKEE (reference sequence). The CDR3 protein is CASSLILASQAFF. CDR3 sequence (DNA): TGTGCCAGCAGCTTGATCTTGGCCTCACAAGCTTTCTTT.

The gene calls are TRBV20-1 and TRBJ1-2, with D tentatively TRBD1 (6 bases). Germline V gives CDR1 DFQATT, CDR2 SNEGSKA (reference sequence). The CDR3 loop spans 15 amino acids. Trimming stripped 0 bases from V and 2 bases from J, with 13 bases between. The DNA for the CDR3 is TGCAGTGCTAGAGATGAGTGGGGGCGAAACTATGGCTACACCTTC. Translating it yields CSARDEWGRNYGYTF.

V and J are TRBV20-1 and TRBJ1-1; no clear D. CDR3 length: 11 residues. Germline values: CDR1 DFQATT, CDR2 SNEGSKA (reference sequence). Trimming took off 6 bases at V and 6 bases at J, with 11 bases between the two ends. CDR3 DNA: TGCAGTGCCCTCAGACTGGCTGAAGCTTTCTTT. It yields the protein CSALRLAEAFF.

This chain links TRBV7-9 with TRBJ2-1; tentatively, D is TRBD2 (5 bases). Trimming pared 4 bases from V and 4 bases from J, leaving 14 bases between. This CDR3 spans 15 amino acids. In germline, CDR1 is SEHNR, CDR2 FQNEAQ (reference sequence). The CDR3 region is CASSSTDWTYNEQFF. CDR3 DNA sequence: TGTGCCAGCAGCTCCACGGACTGGACGTACAATGAGCAGTTCTTC. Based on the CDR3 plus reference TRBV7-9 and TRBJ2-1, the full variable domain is DTGVSQNPRHKITKRGQNVTFRCDPISEHNRLYWYRQTLGQGPEFLTYFQNEAQLEKSRLLSDRFSAERPKGSFSTLEIQRTEQGDSAMYLCASSSTDWTYNEQFFGPGTRLTVL.

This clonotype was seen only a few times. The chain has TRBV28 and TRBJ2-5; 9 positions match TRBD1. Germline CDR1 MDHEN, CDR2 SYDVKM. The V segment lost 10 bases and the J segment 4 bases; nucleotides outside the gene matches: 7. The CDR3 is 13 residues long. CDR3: CATGTGRLETQYF. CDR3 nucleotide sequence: TGTGCCACCGGGACAGGGCGTTTAGAGACCCAGTACTTC. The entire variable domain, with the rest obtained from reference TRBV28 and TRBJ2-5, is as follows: DVKVTQSSRYLVKRTGEKVFLECVQDMDHENMFWYRQDPGLGLRLIYFSYDVKMKEKGDIPEGYSVSREKKERFSLILESASTNQTSMYLCATGTGRLETQYFGPGTRLLVL.

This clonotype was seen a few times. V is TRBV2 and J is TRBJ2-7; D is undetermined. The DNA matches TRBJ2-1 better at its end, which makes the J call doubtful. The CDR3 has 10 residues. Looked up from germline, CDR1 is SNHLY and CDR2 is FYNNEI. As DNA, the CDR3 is TGTGCCACCCAGGCGTTAAGGCAGTTCTTC. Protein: CATQALRQFF.